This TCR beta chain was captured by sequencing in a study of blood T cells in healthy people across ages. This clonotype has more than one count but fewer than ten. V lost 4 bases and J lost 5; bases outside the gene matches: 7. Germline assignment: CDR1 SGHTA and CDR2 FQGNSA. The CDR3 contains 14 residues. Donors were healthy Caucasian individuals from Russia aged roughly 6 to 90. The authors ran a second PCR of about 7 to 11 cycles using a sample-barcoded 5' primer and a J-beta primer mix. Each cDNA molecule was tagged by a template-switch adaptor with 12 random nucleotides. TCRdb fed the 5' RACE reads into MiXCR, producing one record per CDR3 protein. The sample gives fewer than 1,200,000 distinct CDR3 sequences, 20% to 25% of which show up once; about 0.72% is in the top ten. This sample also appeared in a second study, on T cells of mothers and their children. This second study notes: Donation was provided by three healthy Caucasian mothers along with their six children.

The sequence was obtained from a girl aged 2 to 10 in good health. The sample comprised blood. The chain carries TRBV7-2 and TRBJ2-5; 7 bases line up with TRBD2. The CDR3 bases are TGTGCCAGCAGCTCCGGGGGAGGGGACGAGACCCAGTACTTC. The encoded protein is CASSSGGGDETQYF. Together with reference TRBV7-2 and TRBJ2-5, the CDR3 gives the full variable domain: GAGVSQSPSNKVTEKGKDVELRCDPISGHTALYWYRQSLGQGLEFLIYFQGNSAPDKSGLPSDRFSAERTGGSVSTLTIQRTQQEDSAVYLCASSSGGGDETQYFGPGTRLLVL.